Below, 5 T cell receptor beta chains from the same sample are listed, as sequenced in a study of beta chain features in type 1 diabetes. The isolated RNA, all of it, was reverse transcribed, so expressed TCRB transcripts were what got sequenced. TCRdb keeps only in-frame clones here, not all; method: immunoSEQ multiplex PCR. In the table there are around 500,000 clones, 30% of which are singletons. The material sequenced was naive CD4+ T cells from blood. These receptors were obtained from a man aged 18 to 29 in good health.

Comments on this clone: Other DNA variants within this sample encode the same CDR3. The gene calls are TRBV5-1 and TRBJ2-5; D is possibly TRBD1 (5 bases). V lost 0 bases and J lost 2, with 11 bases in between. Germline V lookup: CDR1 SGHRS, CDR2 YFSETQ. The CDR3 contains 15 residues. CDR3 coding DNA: TGCGCCAGCAGCTTGGGTCAGGGAAGACAAGAGACCCAGTACTTC. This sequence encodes CASSLGQGRQETQYF. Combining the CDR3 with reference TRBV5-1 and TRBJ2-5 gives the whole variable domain KAGVTQTPRYLIKTRGQQVTLSCSPISGHRSVSWYQQTPGQGLQFLFEYFSETQRNKGNFPGRFSGRQFSNSRSEMNVSTLELGDSALYLCASSLGQGRQETQYFGPGTRLLVL.

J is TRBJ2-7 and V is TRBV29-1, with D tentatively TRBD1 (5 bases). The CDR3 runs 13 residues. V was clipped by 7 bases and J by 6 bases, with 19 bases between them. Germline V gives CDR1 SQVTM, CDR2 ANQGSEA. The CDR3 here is CSGKEAGIGEQYF. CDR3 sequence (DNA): TGCAGCGGAAAGGAAGCAGGGATCGGCGAGCAGTACTTC.

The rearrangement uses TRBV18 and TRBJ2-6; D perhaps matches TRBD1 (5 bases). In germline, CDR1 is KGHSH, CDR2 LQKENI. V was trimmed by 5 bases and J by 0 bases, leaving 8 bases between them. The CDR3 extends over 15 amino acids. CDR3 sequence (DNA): TGTGCCAGCTCAGTTGACAGCTCTGGGGCCAACGTCCTGACTTTC. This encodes CASSVDSSGANVLTF.

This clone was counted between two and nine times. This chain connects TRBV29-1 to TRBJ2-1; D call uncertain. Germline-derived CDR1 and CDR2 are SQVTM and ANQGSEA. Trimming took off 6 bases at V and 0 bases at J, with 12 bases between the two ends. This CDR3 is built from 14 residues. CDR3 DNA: TGCAGCGTCGAACCTTTAAGCTCCTACAATGAGCAGTTCTTC. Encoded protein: CSVEPLSSYNEQFF.

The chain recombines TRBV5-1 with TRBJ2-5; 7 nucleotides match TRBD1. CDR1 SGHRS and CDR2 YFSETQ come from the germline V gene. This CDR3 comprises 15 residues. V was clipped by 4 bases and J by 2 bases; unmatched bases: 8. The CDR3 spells CASSTTGTEQETQYF. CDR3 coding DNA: TGCGCCAGCAGCACCACCGGGACAGAACAAGAGACCCAGTACTTC.